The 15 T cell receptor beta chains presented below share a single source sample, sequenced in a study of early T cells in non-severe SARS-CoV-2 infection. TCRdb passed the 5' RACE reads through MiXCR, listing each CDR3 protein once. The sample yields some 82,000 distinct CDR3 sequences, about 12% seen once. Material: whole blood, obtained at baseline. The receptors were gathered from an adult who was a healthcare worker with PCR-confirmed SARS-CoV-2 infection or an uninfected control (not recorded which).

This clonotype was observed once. CDR3 nucleotides: TGTGCCAGCAGCTTAGTTGGGACTCCCAATGAGCAGTTCTTC. Amino acid sequence: CASSLVGTPNEQFF. The chain couples TRBV7-8 to TRBJ2-1; D might be TRBD2 (6 bases). Deletions cut 1 base from V and 6 bases from J, with 10 bases between. CDR3 length equals 14 residues. Germline V CDR1 and CDR2: SGHVS, FQNEAQ. The whole variable domain, remainder taken from reference TRBV7-8 and TRBJ2-1, is GAGVSQSPRYKVAKRGQDVALRCDPISGHVSLFWYQQALGQGPEFLTYFQNEAQLDKSGLPSDRFFAERPEGSVSTLKIQRTQQEDSAVYLCASSLVGTPNEQFFGPGTRLTVL.

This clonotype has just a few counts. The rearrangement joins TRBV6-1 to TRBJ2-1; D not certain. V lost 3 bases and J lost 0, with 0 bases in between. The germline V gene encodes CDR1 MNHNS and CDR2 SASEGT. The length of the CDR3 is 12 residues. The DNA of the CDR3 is TGTGCCAGCAGTGACTCCTACAATGAGCAGTTCTTC. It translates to CASSDSYNEQFF.

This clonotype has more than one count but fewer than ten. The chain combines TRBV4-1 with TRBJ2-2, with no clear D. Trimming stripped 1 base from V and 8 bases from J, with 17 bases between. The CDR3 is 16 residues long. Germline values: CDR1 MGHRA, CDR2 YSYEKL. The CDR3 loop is CASSQVPPTLPGELFF. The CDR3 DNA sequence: TGCGCCAGCAGCCAAGTACCCCCGACTCTACCAGGGGAGCTGTTTTTT.

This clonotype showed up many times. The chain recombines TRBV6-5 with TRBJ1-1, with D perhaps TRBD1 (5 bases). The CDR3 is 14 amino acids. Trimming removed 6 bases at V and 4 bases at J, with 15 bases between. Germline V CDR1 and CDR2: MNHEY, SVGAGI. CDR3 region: CASSPRTLSTEAFF. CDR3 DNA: TGTGCCAGCAGCCCCAGGACACTGAGCACTGAAGCTTTCTTT.

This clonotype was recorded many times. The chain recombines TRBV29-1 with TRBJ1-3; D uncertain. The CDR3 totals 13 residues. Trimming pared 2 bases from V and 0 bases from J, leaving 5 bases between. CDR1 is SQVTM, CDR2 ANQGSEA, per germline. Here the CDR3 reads CSVERSSGNTIYF. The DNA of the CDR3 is TGCAGCGTTGAAAGAAGCTCTGGAAACACCATATATTTT.

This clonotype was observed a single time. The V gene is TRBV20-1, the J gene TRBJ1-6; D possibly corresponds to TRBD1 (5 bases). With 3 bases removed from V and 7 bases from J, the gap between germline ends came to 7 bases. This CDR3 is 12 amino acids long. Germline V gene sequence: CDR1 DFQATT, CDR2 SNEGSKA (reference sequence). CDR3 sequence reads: CSASPGNSPLHF. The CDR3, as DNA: TGCAGTGCTAGCCCAGGGAATTCACCCCTCCACTTT.

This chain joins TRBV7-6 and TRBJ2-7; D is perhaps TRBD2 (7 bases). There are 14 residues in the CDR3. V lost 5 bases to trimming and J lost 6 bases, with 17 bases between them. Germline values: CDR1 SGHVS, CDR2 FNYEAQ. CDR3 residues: CASSMKVAGAEQYF. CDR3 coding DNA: TGTGCCAGCAGCATGAAGGTCGCGGGGGCCGAGCAGTACTTC.

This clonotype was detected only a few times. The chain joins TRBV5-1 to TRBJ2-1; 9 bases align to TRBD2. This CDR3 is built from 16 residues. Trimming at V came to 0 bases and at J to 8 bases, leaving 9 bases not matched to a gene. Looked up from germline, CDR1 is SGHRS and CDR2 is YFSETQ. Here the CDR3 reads CASSLAGAGGPDEQFF. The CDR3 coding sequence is TGCGCCAGCAGCTTGGCCGGGGCGGGAGGGCCGGATGAGCAGTTCTTC.

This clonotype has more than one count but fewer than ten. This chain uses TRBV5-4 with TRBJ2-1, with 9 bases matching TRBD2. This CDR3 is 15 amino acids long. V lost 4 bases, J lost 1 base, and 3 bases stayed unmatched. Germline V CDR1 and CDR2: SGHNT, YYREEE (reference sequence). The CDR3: CASSRLAESYNEQFF. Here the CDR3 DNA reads TGTGCCAGCAGCCGACTAGCGGAGTCCTACAATGAGCAGTTCTTC. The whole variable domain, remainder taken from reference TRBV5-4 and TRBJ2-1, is ETGVTQSPTHLIKTRGQQVTLRCSSQSGHNTVSWYQQALGQGPQFIFQYYREEENGRGNFPPRFSGLQFPNYSSELNVNALELDDSALYLCASSRLAESYNEQFFGPGTRLTVL.

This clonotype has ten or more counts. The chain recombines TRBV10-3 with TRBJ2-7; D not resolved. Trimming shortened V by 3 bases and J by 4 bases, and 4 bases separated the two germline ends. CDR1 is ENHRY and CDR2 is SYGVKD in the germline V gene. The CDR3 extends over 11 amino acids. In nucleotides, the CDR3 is TGTGCCATCAGTGACCAATACGAGCAGTACTTC. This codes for CAISDQYEQYF.

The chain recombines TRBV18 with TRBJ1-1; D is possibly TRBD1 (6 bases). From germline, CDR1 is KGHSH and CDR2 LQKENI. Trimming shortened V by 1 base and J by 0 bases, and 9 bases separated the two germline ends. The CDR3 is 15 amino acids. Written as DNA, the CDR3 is TGTGCCAGCTCACCACGAGGGGGAATGAACACTGAAGCTTTCTTT. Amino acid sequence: CASSPRGGMNTEAFF.

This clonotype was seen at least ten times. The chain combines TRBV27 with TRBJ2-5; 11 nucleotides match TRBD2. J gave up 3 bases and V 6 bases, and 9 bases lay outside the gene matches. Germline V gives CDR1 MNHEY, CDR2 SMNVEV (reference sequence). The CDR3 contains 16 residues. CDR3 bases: TGTGCCAGCAGAGGTATAGCGGGAGGGTTGAAAGAGACCCAGTACTTC. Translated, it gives CASRGIAGGLKETQYF.

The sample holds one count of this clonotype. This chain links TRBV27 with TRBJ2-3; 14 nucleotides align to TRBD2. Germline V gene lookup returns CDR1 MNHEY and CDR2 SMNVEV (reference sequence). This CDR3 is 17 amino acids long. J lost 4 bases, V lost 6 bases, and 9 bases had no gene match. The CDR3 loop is CASSPGTSGRGADTQYF. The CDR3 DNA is TGTGCCAGCAGCCCCGGGACTAGCGGGAGAGGAGCAGATACGCAGTATTTT.

In DNA, the CDR3 is TGTGCCTGGTCACGGGACTCCGCAATCACAGATACGCAGTATTTT. Its protein is CAWSRDSAITDTQYF. This rearrangement joins TRBV30 to TRBJ2-3, with a possible D match to TRBD2 (6 bases). Trimming took off 5 bases at V and 2 bases at J, with 17 bases between the two ends. CDR1 is GTSNPN, CDR2 SVGIG, per germline (reference sequence). This CDR3 has 15 residues.

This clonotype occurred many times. CDR3: CASTVDSEAFF. DNA of the CDR3: TGTGCCAGCACCGTGGACAGTGAAGCTTTCTTT. The chain is built from TRBV11-2 and TRBJ1-1, with D perhaps matching TRBD1 (6 bases). The CDR3 has 11 amino acids. V was trimmed by 7 bases and J by 7 bases, leaving 10 bases between them. CDR1 and CDR2 (germline): SGHAT, FQNNGV.